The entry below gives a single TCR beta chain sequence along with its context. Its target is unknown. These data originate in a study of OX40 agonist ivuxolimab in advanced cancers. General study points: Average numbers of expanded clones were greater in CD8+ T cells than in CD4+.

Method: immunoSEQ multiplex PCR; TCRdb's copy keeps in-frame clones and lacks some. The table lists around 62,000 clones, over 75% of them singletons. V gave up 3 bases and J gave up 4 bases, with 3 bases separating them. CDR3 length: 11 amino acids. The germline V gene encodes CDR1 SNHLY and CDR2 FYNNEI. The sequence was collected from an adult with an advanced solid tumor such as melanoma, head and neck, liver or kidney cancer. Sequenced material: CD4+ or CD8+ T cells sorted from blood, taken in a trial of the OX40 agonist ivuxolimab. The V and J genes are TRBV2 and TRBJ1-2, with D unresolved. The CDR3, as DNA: TGTGCCAGCAGTGATTCCTATGGCTACACCTTC. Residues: CASSDSYGYTF.